Following are 28 T cell receptor beta chains from one sample sequenced in a study of breast tumors, draining lymph nodes, adjacent tissues. Samples came from axillary lymph nodes draining the breast cancer. From the multiplex PCR reads, TCRdb called clonotypes with MiXCR, one entry per CDR3 protein. The repertoire holds about 140,000 distinct CDR3 sequences, with 30% to 35% as singletons. The sample comprised axillary lymph node tissue. Every receptor here comes from a female donor with breast cancer. Some clones in this sample may be carry-over from other donors' samples.

This clonotype has ten or more counts. The junction departs from germline at one end; a sequencing error may be responsible. CDR3 amino acids: CASSPPTSGGIF. The CDR3 nucleotides are TGTGCCAGCAGTCCCCCCACTAGCGGGGGAATCTTC. The J gene is TRBJ2-1, the V gene TRBV12-3 or TRBV12-4, with 11 bases that match TRBD2. This CDR3 has 12 residues.

This clonotype was found many times. One base away lies a much larger clone, so this may be a sequencing read error. The chain links TRBV6-1 to TRBJ2-7, with 8 positions matching TRBD2. The CDR3 spans 16 residues. Germline CDR1 reads MNHNS; CDR2 reads SASEGT. With 6 bases clipped from V and 0 bases from J, the junction kept 10 bases outside the gene matches. The CDR3 region has the DNA TGTGCCAGCAGACGGACACTAGCGGTTAGCTCCTACGAGCAGTACTTC. Its translation is CASRRTLAVSSYEQYF.

This clonotype was detected many times. The chain combines TRBV7-6 with TRBJ2-3; maybe TRBD1 (6 bases). V was trimmed by 5 bases and J by 2 bases, leaving 14 bases between them. CDR1 and CDR2 from the germline V gene are SGHVS and FNYEAQ. The CDR3 spans 15 residues. CDR3 loop: CASSTTGLYTDTQYF. In DNA, the CDR3 is TGTGCCAGCAGCACCACAGGGCTATACACAGATACGCAGTATTTT.

This sequence joins TRBV10-1 and TRBJ2-2; maybe TRBD2 (5 bases). Trimming stripped 4 bases from V and 0 bases from J, with 12 bases between. Per the germline V gene, CDR1 is WNHNN and CDR2 is SYGVQD (reference sequence). The CDR3 runs 16 residues. The chain's CDR3 is CASSVLANANTGELFF. The CDR3 DNA reads as TGCGCCAGCAGTGTATTAGCGAATGCGAACACCGGGGAGCTGTTTTTT.

This clonotype has a count of ten or more. The genes are TRBV27 and TRBJ1-5; 8 bases line up with TRBD1. The CDR3 has 15 residues. Germline V gene lookup returns CDR1 MNHEY and CDR2 SMNVEV (reference sequence). V was pared by 6 bases and J by 6 bases, with 10 bases of the junction left unmatched. CDR3 in amino acids: CASRQGDLSGQPQHF. The DNA of the CDR3 is TGTGCCAGCAGACAGGGGGACTTGTCTGGTCAGCCCCAGCATTTT.

This clonotype was observed many times. A much larger clone lies one base from this, so it may be a read error. The chain has TRBV6-6 and TRBJ2-5, with TRBD1 identical over 7 bases. The germline CDR1 and CDR2 sequences are MNHNY and SVGAGI (reference sequence). Trimming removed 5 bases from V and 4 bases from J; junction bases left unmatched: 7. The CDR3 extends over 14 amino acids. CDR3 bases: TGTGCCAGCAGTCACCAGACAGGGTCAGAGACCCAGTACTTC. Translation: CASSHQTGSETQYF.

This clonotype appeared many times. J is TRBJ1-2 and V is TRBV4-1; 9 nucleotides match TRBD1. This CDR3 has 15 residues. Germline V gene lookup returns CDR1 MGHRA and CDR2 YSYEKL. V dropped 3 bases and J dropped 8; count of bases not matched to a gene: 10. The CDR3 region is CASSQLTGTGYGYTF. The CDR3 DNA reads as TGCGCCAGCAGCCAGCTGACCGGGACAGGGTACGGCTACACCTTC.

This rearrangement joins TRBV20-1 to TRBJ2-7, with 12 bases lining up with TRBD2. J gave up 4 bases and V 2 bases, and 6 bases lay outside the gene matches. This CDR3 is built from 15 residues. CDR1 and CDR2 (germline): DFQATT, SNEGSKA (reference sequence). CDR3 DNA sequence: TGCAGTGCTAGACAACTAGCGGGGGGAACTTACGAGCAGTACTTC. Protein product: CSARQLAGGTYEQYF.

This clonotype was seen repeatedly, ten times or more. The chain recombines TRBV6-5 with TRBJ2-7; 12 positions match TRBD2. CDR1 is MNHEY, CDR2 SVGAGI, per germline. V lost 6 bases to trimming and J lost 2 bases; unmatched junction nucleotides: 5. The CDR3 covers 15 residues. Written as DNA, the CDR3 is TGTGCCAGCAGACCTAGCGGGGGGGCTCCCTACGAGCAGTACGTC. It codes for CASRPSGGAPYEQYV.

As concerns this clonotype: This may be a read error, as it is one base from a much larger clone. The rearrangement uses TRBV28 and TRBJ1-6, with TRBD1 identical over 8 bases. Per the germline V gene, CDR1 is MDHEN and CDR2 is SYDVKM. The CDR3 loop spans 18 amino acids. Unmatched junction bases numbered 18, after V lost 4 bases and J lost 10 bases. The CDR3 region has the DNA TGTGCCAGCAGTTCCCCCCGTAGACAAACAGGGGGAGGATCACCCCTCCACTTT. Protein product: CASSSPRRQTGGGSPLHF.

The sample holds many counts of this clonotype. J is TRBJ2-5 and V is TRBV7-8; 8 bases match TRBD1. V trimming: 5 bases; J trimming: 5 bases; junction bases outside the gene matches: 10. This CDR3 is 15 amino acids long. The germline CDR1 and CDR2 sequences are SGHVS and FQNEAQ. CDR3 protein: CASSPRTGRSETQYF. DNA of the CDR3: TGTGCCAGCAGCCCCAGGACAGGGCGGTCGGAGACCCAGTACTTC.

The V and J genes are TRBV7-6 and TRBJ2-1; 10 nucleotides line up with TRBD2. J was trimmed by 6 bases and V by 4 bases; bases with no gene match: 6. The CDR3 sequence is 15 residues long. The V gene's germline CDR1 is SGHVS and CDR2 FNYEAQ. For the CDR3, the DNA is TGTGCCAGCAGCTCCCTAGCGGGGGCCGTCAATGAGCAGTTCTTC. Amino acids: CASSSLAGAVNEQFF.

This chain joins TRBV7-8 and TRBJ2-7; a possible D gene is TRBD1 (5 bases). The ends were cut back, 4 bases at V and 3 bases at J, with 16 bases in the middle. This CDR3 region has 15 residues. The germline gives CDR1 SGHVS, CDR2 FQNEAQ. CDR3: CASSYPLGLSYEQYF. The CDR3 coding sequence is TGTGCCAGCAGCTACCCTTTGGGGCTGAGCTACGAGCAGTACTTC. The whole variable domain, remainder taken from reference TRBV7-8 and TRBJ2-7, is GAGVSQSPRYKVAKRGQDVALRCDPISGHVSLFWYQQALGQGPEFLTYFQNEAQLDKSGLPSDRFFAERPEGSVSTLKIQRTQQEDSAVYLCASSYPLGLSYEQYFGPGTRLTVT.

Comments on this clonotype: A read error may be the cause here, since a much bigger clone is one base away. CDR3 sequence reads: CASSQDLGASGANVLAF. CDR3 DNA: TGTGCCAGCAGCCAAGACTTGGGAGCCTCTGGGGCCAACGTCCTGGCTTTC. This chain links TRBV3-1 with TRBJ2-6; D may correspond to TRBD1 or TRBD2 (5 bases each). Germline V gene sequence: CDR1 LGHDT, CDR2 YNNKEL (reference sequence). There are 17 residues in the CDR3.

J is TRBJ1-2 and V is TRBV7-2; D gene ambiguous. CDR1 and CDR2 from the germline V gene are SGHTA and FQGNSA. V lost 0 bases and J lost 8, with 4 bases in between. The CDR3 covers 11 residues. The CDR3 coding sequence is TGTGCCAGCAGCTTAGCGGCGGGCTACACCTTC. Protein: CASSLAAGYTF.

This clonotype was seen ten or more times. The genes are TRBV18 and TRBJ1-3, with D possibly TRBD1 on 6 matching bases. The CDR3 totals 15 residues. V dropped 2 bases and J dropped 8 bases, with 16 bases sitting between them. The V gene's germline CDR1 is KGHSH and CDR2 LQKENI. The CDR3 here is CASSPNRAQGYTIYF. CDR3 DNA sequence: TGTGCCAGCTCACCAAACAGGGCCCAGGGATACACCATATATTTT.

This clonotype was detected ten times or more. This rearrangement joins TRBV27 to TRBJ1-2; D gene ambiguous. CDR1 and CDR2 from the germline V gene are MNHEY and SMNVEV (reference sequence). The ends were cut back, 2 bases at V and 8 bases at J, with 12 bases in the middle. This CDR3 spans 13 amino acids. The CDR3 loop reads CASSLGFGGGYTF. The CDR3 coding sequence is TGTGCCAGCAGTTTAGGGTTCGGTGGGGGCTACACCTTC.

There are many counts of this clonotype. The rearrangement joins TRBV5-8 to TRBJ1-2; TRBD1 agrees at 8 bases. Germline V gives CDR1 SGHTS, CDR2 YDEGEE. V was clipped by 10 bases and J by 7 bases; unmatched bases: 9. This CDR3 is 12 amino acids long. The chain's CDR3 is CAGDRTGTGYTF. The CDR3 DNA follows: TGTGCCGGGGACAGGACGGGGACTGGCTACACCTTC.

This clonotype was counted at least ten times. The V gene is TRBV18, the J gene TRBJ2-2; D gene unclear. This CDR3 is built from 15 residues. CDR1 is KGHSH, CDR2 LQKENI, per germline. Trimming took off 2 bases at V and 1 base at J, with 8 bases between the two ends. Here the CDR3 reads CASSPSQRNTGELFF. The CDR3 bases are TGTGCCAGCTCACCATCCCAGCGGAACACCGGGGAGCTGTTTTTT.

In this sample, this clonotype turned up many times. The V call is TRBV20-1, the J call TRBJ1-6, with D unresolved. V was pared by 4 bases and J by 3 bases, with 13 bases between. CDR1 is DFQATT and CDR2 is SNEGSKA in the germline V gene (reference sequence). The CDR3 totals 15 residues. The CDR3 DNA reads as TGCAGTGCTACCCACCGGGGAGGCTATAATTCACCCCTCCACTTT. It codes for CSATHRGGYNSPLHF.

For this clonotype: The conserved phenylalanine or tryptophan normally closing the CDR3 is absent here, so this likely arose from a read error. The J gene is TRBJ1-1, the V gene TRBV7-3, with D perhaps TRBD1 (5 bases). V was pared by 2 bases and J by 1 base, with 8 bases between. Germline V gene data show CDR1 as SGHTA and CDR2 as FQGTGA. This CDR3 has 14 residues. The CDR3 DNA reads as TGTGCCAGCAGCTTACTTGGGGCGAACACTGAAGCTTTCTTG. This translates into CASSLLGANTEAFL.

This clonotype was seen many times. The chain couples TRBV24-1 to TRBJ2-5; 11 bases are shared with TRBD1. The ends lost 5 bases at V and 1 base at J; junction bases unmatched: 5. The germline CDR1 and CDR2 sequences are KGHDR and SFDVKD. The CDR3 loop spans 16 amino acids. CDR3 protein: CATSGSDRGPQETQYF. The DNA of the CDR3 is TGTGCCACCAGTGGCTCGGACAGGGGGCCCCAAGAGACCCAGTACTTC.

Comment on this clonotype: The junction departs from the called germline gene at one end, perhaps through a read error. V is TRBV20-1 and J is TRBJ2-1, with TRBD2 identical over 11 bases. The germline gives CDR1 DFQATT, CDR2 SNEGSKA (reference sequence). The CDR3 contains 14 residues. CDR3 loop: CSALSGRALNEQFF. CDR3 DNA sequence: TGCAGTGCTCTTAGCGGGAGGGCCCTCAATGAGCAATTCTTC.

This clonotype was observed many times. The rearrangement uses TRBV20-1 and TRBJ1-4; D is perhaps TRBD1 (5 bases). The CDR3 length is 16 residues. Trimming removed 3 bases from V and 7 bases from J, with 21 bases in between. CDR1 is DFQATT, CDR2 SNEGSKA, per germline (reference sequence). The chain's CDR3 is CSASHPPGRRSEKLFF. The DNA of the CDR3 is TGCAGTGCTAGTCACCCTCCGGGACGGCGGAGTGAAAAACTGTTTTTT.

This clonotype was detected once. The chain carries TRBV7-8 and TRBJ2-5; 9 bases line up with TRBD2. There are 15 residues in the CDR3. Losses at the gene ends were 1 base for V and 2 bases for J; bases not matched to a gene: 2. Germline CDR1 is SGHVS and CDR2 is FQNEAQ. The CDR3 loop reads CASSLGLAGQETQYF. For the CDR3, the DNA is TGTGCCAGCAGCTTAGGCCTAGCGGGGCAAGAGACCCAGTACTTC.

This clonotype showed up just a few times. The chain is built from TRBV19 and TRBJ2-3; 12 nucleotides line up with TRBD2. Germline trimming cut 5 bases from V and 6 bases from J; bases unmatched to any gene: 3. Germline V gene data show CDR1 as LNHDA and CDR2 as SQIVND (reference sequence). This CDR3 region has 14 residues. The CDR3 loop is CASSASGGADTQYF. The CDR3 nucleotides are TGTGCCAGTAGTGCTAGCGGGGGGGCGGATACGCAGTATTTT.

This clonotype was observed many times. The chain couples TRBV13 to TRBJ2-1; D not resolved. Trimming removed 8 bases at V and 0 bases at J, with 14 bases between. From germline, CDR1 is PRHDT and CDR2 FYEKMQ (reference sequence). This CDR3 has 15 amino acids. As DNA, the CDR3 is TGTGCCAGCGTCGGCATGTCGAGCTCCTACAATGAGCAGTTCTTC. The encoded protein is CASVGMSSSYNEQFF.

This clonotype was seen at least ten times. This sequence joins TRBV12-5 and TRBJ1-3, with a tentative D call TRBD1 (6 bases). The V and J ends lost 4 bases and 3 bases respectively, with 13 bases between them. The CDR3 is 15 residues long. Looked up from germline, CDR1 is LGHNT and CDR2 is FRNRAP. CDR3 sequence (DNA): TGTGCTAGTGGTTCCGGTGGCAGGGGTGGAAACACCATATATTTT. Protein: CASGSGGRGGNTIYF.